The rows below give T cell receptor beta chains drawn from one sample of a study of beta chain features in type 1 diabetes. TCRdb's copy holds only in-frame clones and misses some; the assay was immunoSEQ multiplex PCR. The repertoire includes 360,000 or so clones, around 20% of them detected once, and around 0.044% sits in the top ten. The sequencing sample was made of naive CD4+ T cells from blood. Receptor source: a woman aged 18-30 years in good health. The CDR3 runs from the conserved cysteine through the conserved F or W. Fields, in order: D gene, clone size, J gene, V gene, CDR3 DNA, CDR3 protein. The D gene is left open where the match is weak. Expanded clones get a size class; other rows say once, few or many, or leave the size out.

D gene: TRBD1
clone size: NA
J gene: TRBJ2-7
V gene: TRBV15
CDR3 DNA: TGTGCCACCAGCAGGGACCGGGACAGATCCTACGAGCAGTACTTC
CDR3 protein: CATSRDRDRSYEQYF

D gene: NA
clone size: few
J gene: TRBJ2-5
V gene: TRBV7-2
CDR3 DNA: TGTGCCAGCAGCTTGGGCAACAAAGAGACCCAGTACTTC
CDR3 protein: CASSLGNKETQYF

D gene: TRBD2
clone size: few
J gene: TRBJ2-2
V gene: TRBV4-1
CDR3 DNA: TGCGCCAGCAGCCAGAGGACTAGCGACGGGGAGCTGTTTTTT
CDR3 protein: CASSQRTSDGELFF

D gene: NA
clone size: NA
J gene: TRBJ2-5
V gene: TRBV15
CDR3 DNA: TGTGCCACCAGCAGAGAGTGGGACAACCAAGAGACCCAGTACTTC
CDR3 protein: CATSREWDNQETQYF

D gene: NA
clone size: few
J gene: TRBJ1-5
V gene: TRBV7-2
CDR3 DNA: TGTGCCAGCAGCTTAGGTGGAGTTGGCACTCACCAGCCCCAGCATTTT
CDR3 protein: CASSLGGVGTHQPQHF

D gene: NA
clone size: NA
J gene: TRBJ2-7
V gene: TRBV18
CDR3 DNA: TGTGCCAGCTCACCGGCAGGGTACGAGCAGTACTTC
CDR3 protein: CASSPAGYEQYF

D gene: TRBD1
clone size: few
J gene: TRBJ1-2
V gene: TRBV2
CDR3 DNA: TGTGCCAGCAGTGAGCAGGGGGCAAACTATGGCTACACCTTC
CDR3 protein: CASSEQGANYGYTF

D gene: NA
clone size: few
J gene: TRBJ2-3
V gene: TRBV9
CDR3 DNA: TGTGCCAGCAGTGGATCCCCGGGACTTCACACAGATACGCAGTATTTT
CDR3 protein: CASSGSPGLHTDTQYF

D gene: NA
clone size: NA
J gene: TRBJ2-1
V gene: TRBV9
CDR3 DNA: TGTGCCAGCAGCGTAAGGCTAGGGGGATACAATGAGCAGTTCTTC
CDR3 protein: CASSVRLGGYNEQFF

D gene: NA
clone size: few
J gene: TRBJ2-1
V gene: TRBV5-1
CDR3 DNA: TGCGCCAGCAGCTTGTTTTGGGGAGGCAATGAGCAGTTCTTC
CDR3 protein: CASSLFWGGNEQFF

D gene: NA
clone size: NA
J gene: TRBJ2-4
V gene: TRBV30
CDR3 DNA: TGTGCCTGGAGTGCCCTCCACATTCAGTACTTC
CDR3 protein: CAWSALHIQYF

D gene: TRBD1
clone size: once
J gene: TRBJ1-2
V gene: TRBV6-5
CDR3 DNA: TGTGCCAGCACCCGACAGGGATTTGGCTACACCTTC
CDR3 protein: CASTRQGFGYTF

D gene: NA
clone size: NA
J gene: TRBJ2-2
V gene: TRBV14
CDR3 DNA: TGTGCCAGCAGCCCGGACTTTAACACCGGGGAGCTGTTTTTT
CDR3 protein: CASSPDFNTGELFF

D gene: TRBD1
clone size: NA
J gene: TRBJ2-7
V gene: TRBV30
CDR3 DNA: TGTGCCTGGAGTGGACAGGGGGATTCGGGTGAGCAGTACTTC
CDR3 protein: CAWSGQGDSGEQYF

D gene: NA
clone size: NA
J gene: TRBJ2-7
V gene: TRBV11-3
CDR3 DNA: TGTGCCAGCAGCTTATTGGCCCCAGGGGACGAGCAGTACTTC
CDR3 protein: CASSLLAPGDEQYF

D gene: NA
clone size: few
J gene: TRBJ2-5
V gene: TRBV6-1
CDR3 DNA: TGTGCCAGCAGCCTTACTAGCCACTTGGAGACCCAGTACTTC
CDR3 protein: CASSLTSHLETQYF

D gene: TRBD1
clone size: few
J gene: TRBJ1-2
V gene: TRBV7-2
CDR3 DNA: TGTGCCAGCAGCCCACAGGGGTACTATGGCTACACCTTC
CDR3 protein: CASSPQGYYGYTF

D gene: TRBD2
clone size: NA
J gene: TRBJ2-5
V gene: TRBV12-5
CDR3 DNA: TGTGCTAGTGGTTCACTAGCGGAGGGAAGGGAGACCCAGTACTTC
CDR3 protein: CASGSLAEGRETQYF

D gene: NA
clone size: NA
J gene: TRBJ1-5
V gene: TRBV4-3
CDR3 DNA: TGCGCCAGCAGCCCCCAAGGGGGGGCTGGGCAGCCCCAGCATTTT
CDR3 protein: CASSPQGGAGQPQHF

D gene: NA
clone size: few
J gene: TRBJ1-2
V gene: TRBV7-9
CDR3 DNA: TGTGCCAGCACACTACAGGGTCGAGGCTACACCTTC
CDR3 protein: CASTLQGRGYTF

D gene: TRBD1
clone size: few
J gene: TRBJ2-7
V gene: TRBV11-2
CDR3 DNA: TGTGCCAGCAGCTTAGATTGGACAGGGCGAAGCGAGCAGTACTTC
CDR3 protein: CASSLDWTGRSEQYF

D gene: NA
clone size: NA
J gene: TRBJ2-3
V gene: TRBV9
CDR3 DNA: TGTGCCAGCAGCGCACAGGGAGATACGCAGTATTTT
CDR3 protein: CASSAQGDTQYF

D gene: TRBD1
clone size: NA
J gene: TRBJ1-1
V gene: TRBV19
CDR3 DNA: TGTGCCAGTAGTCCACTACCGGGACAGGGAATTGAAGCTTTCTTT
CDR3 protein: CASSPLPGQGIEAFF

D gene: NA
clone size: NA
J gene: TRBJ2-6
V gene: TRBV5-1
CDR3 DNA: TGCGCCAGCAGCTTGGCAGGGCGGGAAGGTTCTGGGGCCAACGTCCTGACTTTC
CDR3 protein: CASSLAGREGSGANVLTF

D gene: NA
clone size: NA
J gene: TRBJ2-1
V gene: TRBV15
CDR3 DNA: TGTGCCACCAGCAGAAAGACAGAGCAGTTCTTC
CDR3 protein: CATSRKTEQFF

D gene: NA
clone size: NA
J gene: TRBJ2-2
V gene: TRBV5-1
CDR3 DNA: TGCGCCAGCAGCTTGGGAGTAGTCACCTCCACCGGGGAGCTGTTTTTT
CDR3 protein: CASSLGVVTSTGELFF

D gene: TRBD1
clone size: few
J gene: TRBJ2-6
V gene: TRBV5-1
CDR3 DNA: TGCGCCAGCAGCCCGCAGGGGGCGGCGGGGGCCAACGTCCTGACTTTC
CDR3 protein: CASSPQGAAGANVLTF

D gene: TRBD1
clone size: NA
J gene: TRBJ2-3
V gene: TRBV29-1
CDR3 DNA: TGCAGCCTCAATAAGGGACAGGGGACCACAGATACGCAGTATTTT
CDR3 protein: CSLNKGQGTTDTQYF

D gene: NA
clone size: NA
J gene: TRBJ2-5
V gene: TRBV11-1
CDR3 DNA: TGTGCCAGCAGCTTAGTAGGAGCGGATCTGTACCAAGAGACCCAGTACTTC
CDR3 protein: CASSLVGADLYQETQYF

D gene: NA
clone size: NA
J gene: TRBJ1-1
V gene: TRBV30
CDR3 DNA: TGTGCCTGGAGTGTACTAAGCCATTCCATAAACACTGAAGCTTTCTTT
CDR3 protein: CAWSVLSHSINTEAFF

D gene: TRBD1
clone size: few
J gene: TRBJ2-4
V gene: TRBV18
CDR3 DNA: TGTGCCAGCTCACCGCCGGGACAGGCCGGTAACATTCAGTACTTC
CDR3 protein: CASSPPGQAGNIQYF

D gene: TRBD1
clone size: NA
J gene: TRBJ2-4
V gene: TRBV18
CDR3 DNA: TGTGCCAGCTCACTCAGGACAGGGGGCGCAGCCAAAAACATTCAGTACTTC
CDR3 protein: CASSLRTGGAAKNIQYF

D gene: NA
clone size: NA
J gene: TRBJ2-2
V gene: TRBV9
CDR3 DNA: TGTGCCAGCAGCGCGAGAGGGGGGGCCTCAATCGACACCGGGGAGCTGTTTTTT
CDR3 protein: CASSARGGASIDTGELFF

D gene: NA
clone size: few
J gene: TRBJ2-3
V gene: TRBV7-9
CDR3 DNA: TGTGCCAGCAGCGTAGGAGGGCCTCGCACAGATACGCAGTATTTT
CDR3 protein: CASSVGGPRTDTQYF

D gene: NA
clone size: NA
J gene: TRBJ2-1
V gene: TRBV7-2
CDR3 DNA: TGTGCCAGCACCAGGGCTCTCCACAATGAGCAGTTCTTC
CDR3 protein: CASTRALHNEQFF

D gene: TRBD2
clone size: NA
J gene: TRBJ2-3
V gene: TRBV27
CDR3 DNA: TGTGCCAGCTCCTCCCAGACTAGCGGAGACACAGATACGCAGTATTTT
CDR3 protein: CASSSQTSGDTDTQYF

D gene: NA
clone size: few
J gene: TRBJ2-2
V gene: TRBV11-2
CDR3 DNA: TGTGCCAGCAGCCTAGGCGACTTTTTGAACACCGGGGAGCTGTTTTTT
CDR3 protein: CASSLGDFLNTGELFF

D gene: NA
clone size: NA
J gene: TRBJ1-2
V gene: TRBV7-9
CDR3 DNA: TGTGCCAGCAGCCCCTATGAGGGAGGGAATGGCTACACCTTC
CDR3 protein: CASSPYEGGNGYTF

D gene: TRBD2
clone size: few
J gene: TRBJ2-1
V gene: TRBV7-2
CDR3 DNA: TGTGCCAGCAGCTGGACTAGCGGGAACGACAATGAGCAGTTCTTC
CDR3 protein: CASSWTSGNDNEQFF

D gene: NA
clone size: NA
J gene: TRBJ2-7
V gene: TRBV30
CDR3 DNA: TGTGCCTGGAGTCCGCAGGAGGACGAGCAGTACTTC
CDR3 protein: CAWSPQEDEQYF

D gene: TRBD1
clone size: NA
J gene: TRBJ2-7
V gene: TRBV27
CDR3 DNA: TGTGCCAGCAGAACAGGGGCCGAGCAGTACTTC
CDR3 protein: CASRTGAEQYF

D gene: NA
clone size: NA
J gene: TRBJ1-4
V gene: TRBV27
CDR3 DNA: TGTGCCAGCAGCGGGACATCAACTAATGAAAAACTGTTTTTT
CDR3 protein: CASSGTSTNEKLFF

D gene: TRBD1
clone size: NA
J gene: TRBJ2-7
V gene: TRBV7-2
CDR3 DNA: TGTGCCAGCAGCTTAGTTGGGACAGGGAGCTACGAGCAGTACTTC
CDR3 protein: CASSLVGTGSYEQYF

D gene: TRBD1
clone size: NA
J gene: TRBJ1-2
V gene: TRBV6-1
CDR3 DNA: TGTGCCAGCCCGGGACAGGGAAACTATGGCTACACCTTC
CDR3 protein: CASPGQGNYGYTF

D gene: TRBD2
clone size: few
J gene: TRBJ2-3
V gene: TRBV30
CDR3 DNA: TGTGCCTGGAGTGGGCTAGCGGGAGTCACAGATACGCAGTATTTT
CDR3 protein: CAWSGLAGVTDTQYF

D gene: TRBD1
clone size: few
J gene: TRBJ2-1
V gene: TRBV2
CDR3 DNA: TGTGCCAGCAGTCCCCGGGACAGGGTCCGCAATGAGCAGTTCTTC
CDR3 protein: CASSPRDRVRNEQFF

D gene: TRBD1
clone size: NA
J gene: TRBJ2-1
V gene: TRBV10-3
CDR3 DNA: TGTGCCATCAGTGTTGGGAAATCGGGACAGGGGGCGACTATTGAGCAGTTCTTC
CDR3 protein: CAISVGKSGQGATIEQFF

D gene: TRBD1
clone size: few
J gene: TRBJ1-4
V gene: TRBV25-1
CDR3 DNA: TGTGCCAGCAGTGGGCCAAGACAGGGTCGGGAGGAAAAACTGTTTTTT
CDR3 protein: CASSGPRQGREEKLFF

D gene: NA
clone size: few
J gene: TRBJ2-3
V gene: TRBV11-2
CDR3 DNA: TGTGCCAGCAGCTCCGCGGGGACTAAGAGGGGGAGTCGGGGGCAGTATTTT
CDR3 protein: CASSSAGTKRGSRGQYF

D gene: NA
clone size: NA
J gene: TRBJ2-4
V gene: TRBV7-6
CDR3 DNA: TGTGCCAGCAGCTTAACGGGAGAAGGCACCATTCAGTACTTC
CDR3 protein: CASSLTGEGTIQYF

D gene: NA
clone size: NA
J gene: TRBJ2-5
V gene: TRBV9
CDR3 DNA: TGTGCCAGCAGCGGTGGGAGATGGGAGACCCAGTACTTC
CDR3 protein: CASSGGRWETQYF

D gene: NA
clone size: few
J gene: TRBJ1-2
V gene: TRBV4-1
CDR3 DNA: TGCGCCAGCAGCCCGCCCCGGGTCTCTGGCTATGGCTACACCTTC
CDR3 protein: CASSPPRVSGYGYTF

D gene: NA
clone size: few
J gene: TRBJ1-4
V gene: TRBV2
CDR3 DNA: TGTGCCAGCACCTTCGACGGGAATGAAAAACTGTTTTTT
CDR3 protein: CASTFDGNEKLFF

D gene: NA
clone size: few
J gene: TRBJ1-2
V gene: TRBV14
CDR3 DNA: TGTGCCAGCAGCCAAGTAACAGGATTAGAGGACTACACCTTC
CDR3 protein: CASSQVTGLEDYTF

D gene: NA
clone size: NA
J gene: TRBJ2-3
V gene: TRBV19
CDR3 DNA: TGTGCCAGTAGTCTATTTCAAGAGGATACGCAGTATTTT
CDR3 protein: CASSLFQEDTQYF